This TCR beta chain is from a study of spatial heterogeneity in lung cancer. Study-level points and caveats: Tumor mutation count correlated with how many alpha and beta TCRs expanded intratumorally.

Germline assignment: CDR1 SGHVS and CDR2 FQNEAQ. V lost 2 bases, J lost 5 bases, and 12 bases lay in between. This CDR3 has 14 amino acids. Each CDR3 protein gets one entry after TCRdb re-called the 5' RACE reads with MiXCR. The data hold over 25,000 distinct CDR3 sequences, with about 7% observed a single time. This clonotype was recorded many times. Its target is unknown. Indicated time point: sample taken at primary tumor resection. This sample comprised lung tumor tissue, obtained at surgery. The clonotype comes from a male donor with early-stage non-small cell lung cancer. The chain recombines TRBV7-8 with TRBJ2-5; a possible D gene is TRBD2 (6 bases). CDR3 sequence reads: CASSLRARGETQYF. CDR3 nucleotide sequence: TGTGCCAGCAGCTTAAGAGCTCGGGGGGAGACCCAGTACTTC.